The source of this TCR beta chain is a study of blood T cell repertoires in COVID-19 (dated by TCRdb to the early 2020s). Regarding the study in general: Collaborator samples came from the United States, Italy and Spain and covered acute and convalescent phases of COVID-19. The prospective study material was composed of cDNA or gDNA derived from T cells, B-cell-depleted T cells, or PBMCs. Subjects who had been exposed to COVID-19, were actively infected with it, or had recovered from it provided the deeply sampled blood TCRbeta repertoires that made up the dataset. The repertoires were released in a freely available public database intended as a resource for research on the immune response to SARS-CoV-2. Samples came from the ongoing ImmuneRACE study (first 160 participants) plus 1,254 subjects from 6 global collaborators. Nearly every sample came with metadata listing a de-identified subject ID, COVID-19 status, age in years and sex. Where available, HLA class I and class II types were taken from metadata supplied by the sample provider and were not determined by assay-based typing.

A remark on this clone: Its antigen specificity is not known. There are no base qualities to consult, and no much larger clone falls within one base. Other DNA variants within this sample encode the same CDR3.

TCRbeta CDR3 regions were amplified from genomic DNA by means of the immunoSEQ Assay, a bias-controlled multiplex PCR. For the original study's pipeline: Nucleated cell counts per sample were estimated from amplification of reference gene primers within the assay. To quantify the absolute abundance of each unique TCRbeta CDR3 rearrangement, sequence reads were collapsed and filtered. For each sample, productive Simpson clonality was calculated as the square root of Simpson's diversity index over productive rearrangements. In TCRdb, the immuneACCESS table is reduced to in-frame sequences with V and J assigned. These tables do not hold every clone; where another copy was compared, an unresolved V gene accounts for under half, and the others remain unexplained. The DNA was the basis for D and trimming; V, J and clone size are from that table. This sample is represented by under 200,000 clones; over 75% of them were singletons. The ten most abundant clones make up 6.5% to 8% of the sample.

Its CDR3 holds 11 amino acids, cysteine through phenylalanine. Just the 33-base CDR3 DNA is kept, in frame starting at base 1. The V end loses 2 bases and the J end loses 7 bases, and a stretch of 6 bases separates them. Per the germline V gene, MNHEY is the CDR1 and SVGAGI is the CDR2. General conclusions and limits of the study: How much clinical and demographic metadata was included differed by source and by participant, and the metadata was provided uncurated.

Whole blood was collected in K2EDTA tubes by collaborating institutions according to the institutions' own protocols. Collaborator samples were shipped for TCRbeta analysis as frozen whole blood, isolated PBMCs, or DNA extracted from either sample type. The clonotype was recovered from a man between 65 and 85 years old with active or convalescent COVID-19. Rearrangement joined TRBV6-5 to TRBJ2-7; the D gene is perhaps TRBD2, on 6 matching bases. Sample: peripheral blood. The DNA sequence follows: TGTGCCAGCAGTTACGGAGGGGAGCAGTACTTC. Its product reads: CASSYGGEQYF.